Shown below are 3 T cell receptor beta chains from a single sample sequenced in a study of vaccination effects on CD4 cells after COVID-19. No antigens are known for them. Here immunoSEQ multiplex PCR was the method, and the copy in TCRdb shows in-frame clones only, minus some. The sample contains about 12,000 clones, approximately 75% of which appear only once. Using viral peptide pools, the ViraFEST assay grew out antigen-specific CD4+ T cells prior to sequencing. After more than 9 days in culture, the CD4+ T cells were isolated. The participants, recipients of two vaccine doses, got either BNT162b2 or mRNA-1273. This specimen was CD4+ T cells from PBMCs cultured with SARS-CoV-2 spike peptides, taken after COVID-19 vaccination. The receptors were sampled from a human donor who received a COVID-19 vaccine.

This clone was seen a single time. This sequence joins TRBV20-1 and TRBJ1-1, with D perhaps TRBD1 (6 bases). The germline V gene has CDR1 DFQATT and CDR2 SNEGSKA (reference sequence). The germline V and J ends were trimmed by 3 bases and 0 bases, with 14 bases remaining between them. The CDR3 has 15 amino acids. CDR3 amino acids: CSASLEGVLNTEAFF. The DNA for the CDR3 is TGCAGTGCTAGTCTGGAGGGGGTATTGAACACTGAAGCTTTCTTT.

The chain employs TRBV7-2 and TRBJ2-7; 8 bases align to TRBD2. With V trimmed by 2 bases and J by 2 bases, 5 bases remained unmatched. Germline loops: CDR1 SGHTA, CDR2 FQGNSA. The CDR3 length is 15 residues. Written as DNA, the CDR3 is TGTGCCAGCAGCTTAAGTAGCGGGATTACCTACGAGCAGTACTTC. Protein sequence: CASSLSSGITYEQYF.

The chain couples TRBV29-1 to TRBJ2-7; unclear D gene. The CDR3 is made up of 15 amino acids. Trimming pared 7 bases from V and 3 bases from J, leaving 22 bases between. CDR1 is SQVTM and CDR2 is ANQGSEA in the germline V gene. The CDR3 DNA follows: TGCAGCGGGGCATCGCGCACTTCCTTCTACTACGAGCAGTACTTC. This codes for CSGASRTSFYYEQYF.